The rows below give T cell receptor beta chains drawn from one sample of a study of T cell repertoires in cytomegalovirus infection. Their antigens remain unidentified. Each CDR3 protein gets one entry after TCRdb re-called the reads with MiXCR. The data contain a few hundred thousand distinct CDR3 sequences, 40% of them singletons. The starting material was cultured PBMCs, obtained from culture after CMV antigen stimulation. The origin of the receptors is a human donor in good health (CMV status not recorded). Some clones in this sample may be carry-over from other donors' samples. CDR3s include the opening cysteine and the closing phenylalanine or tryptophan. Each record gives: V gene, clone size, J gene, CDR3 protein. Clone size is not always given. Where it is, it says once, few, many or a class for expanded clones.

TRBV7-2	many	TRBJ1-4	CASSLSGRANEKLFF
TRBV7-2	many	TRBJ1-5	CASSGGQWNQPQHF
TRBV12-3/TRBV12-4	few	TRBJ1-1	CASREPGGEAFF
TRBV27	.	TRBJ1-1	CASSRDRENTEAFF
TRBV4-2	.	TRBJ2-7	CASSQGGRSGYEQYF
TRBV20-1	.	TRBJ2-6	CSARDSLAGGPGANVLTF
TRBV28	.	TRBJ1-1	CASSYEGRGAFF
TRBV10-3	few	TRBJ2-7	CAIRDRKREGHYEQYF
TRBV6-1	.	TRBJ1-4	CAGSVHAGTDNEKLFF
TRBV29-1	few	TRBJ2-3	CSVVGGNTQYF
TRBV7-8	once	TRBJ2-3	CASRPAGQRTTDTQYF
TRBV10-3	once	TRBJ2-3	CAISESIGGVQATQYF
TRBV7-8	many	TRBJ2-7	CASSLGRGLGSYEQYF
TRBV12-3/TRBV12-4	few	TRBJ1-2	CASSDYRGGYTF
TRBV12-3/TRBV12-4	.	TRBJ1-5	CASKPQGNQPQHF
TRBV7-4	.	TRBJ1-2	CASSPLASAYGYTF
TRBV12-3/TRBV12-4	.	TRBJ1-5	CASSFSGLDSNQPQHF
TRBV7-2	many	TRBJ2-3	CASSYQGLDTQYF
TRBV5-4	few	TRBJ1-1	CASSSSLENTEAFF
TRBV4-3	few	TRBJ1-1	CASSAQWAVMNTEAFF
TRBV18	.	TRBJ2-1	CASRPIGTGAYNEQFF
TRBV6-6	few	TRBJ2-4	CASSWGTAVDIQYF
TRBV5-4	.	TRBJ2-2	CASSLGQDTGELFF
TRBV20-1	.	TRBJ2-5	CSAPKQETQYF
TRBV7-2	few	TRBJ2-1	CASSLVAGVAYNEQFF
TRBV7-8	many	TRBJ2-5	CASSLGPTQETQYF
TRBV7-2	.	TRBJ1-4	CASSLWTNEKLFF
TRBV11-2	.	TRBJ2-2	CASSLDQTWDIRNTGELFF
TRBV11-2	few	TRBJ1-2	CASRESGGQLYGYTF
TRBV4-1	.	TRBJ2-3	CASSQVMADTQYF
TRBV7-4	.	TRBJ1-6	CASSAQGRSPLHF
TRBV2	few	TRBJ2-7	CASSDQGETYEQYF
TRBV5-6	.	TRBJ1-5	CASSPGGGLTQPQHF
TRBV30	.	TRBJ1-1	CAGDMNTEAFF
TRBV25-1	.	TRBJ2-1	CASSDSSLAGGNEQFF
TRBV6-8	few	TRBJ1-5	CASTLGRERYQHQPQHF
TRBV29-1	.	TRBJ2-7	CSVGGPSSSYEQYF
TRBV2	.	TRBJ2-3	CASTRTVIRTDTQYF
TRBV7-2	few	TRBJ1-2	CASSLAVTVHVFGGYTF
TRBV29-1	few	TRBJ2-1	CSGNRGGEQFF
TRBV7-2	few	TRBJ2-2	CASSPGLAGSGTGELFF
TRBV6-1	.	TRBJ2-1	CASSYSGTYNEQFF
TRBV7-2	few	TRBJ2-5	CASSPLTGGETQYF
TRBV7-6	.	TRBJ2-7	CASSPDPGTYEQYF
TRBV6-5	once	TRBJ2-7	CASIKGTSESYEQYF
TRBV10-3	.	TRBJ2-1	CAISESEQGADEQFF
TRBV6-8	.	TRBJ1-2	CASSREELSTGYGYTF
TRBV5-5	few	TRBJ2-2	CASSTPGQGANTGELFF
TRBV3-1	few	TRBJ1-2	CASSQGGLGGYTF
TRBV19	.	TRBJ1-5	CASRSVPLGADQPQHF
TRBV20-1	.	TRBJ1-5	CSATGVPNQPQHF
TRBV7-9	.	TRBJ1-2	CASNEIGQGSYTF
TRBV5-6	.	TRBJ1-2	CASSGGTGPWAYYGYTF
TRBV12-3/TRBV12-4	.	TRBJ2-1	CASSPTSGPTGEQFF
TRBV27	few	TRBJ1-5	CASSTGAADQPQHF